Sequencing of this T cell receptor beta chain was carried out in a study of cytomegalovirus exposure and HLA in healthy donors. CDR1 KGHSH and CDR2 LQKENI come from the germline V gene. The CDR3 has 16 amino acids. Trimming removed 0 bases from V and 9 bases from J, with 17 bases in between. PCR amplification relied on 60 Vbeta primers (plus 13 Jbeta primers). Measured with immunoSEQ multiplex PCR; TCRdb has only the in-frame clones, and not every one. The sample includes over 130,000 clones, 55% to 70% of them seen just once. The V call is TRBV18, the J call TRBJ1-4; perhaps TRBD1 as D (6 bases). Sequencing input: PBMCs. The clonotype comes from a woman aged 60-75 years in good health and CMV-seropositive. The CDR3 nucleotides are TGTGCCAGCTCACCACCGTTGAACAGGGAAGGAAAAAAACTGTTTTTT. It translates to CASSPPLNREGKKLFF.